This note documents a single TCR beta chain sequence. In the original processing: Using reference gene primer amplification, nucleated cell counts were estimated. Data came from immunoSEQ multiplex PCR; TCRdb stores just in-frame clones and leaves some out. The DNA gave D and trimming, while V, J and clone size come from that table. The sample contains 250,000 to 300,000 clones, 70% to 90% of which appear only once. Germline V gives CDR1 SNHLY, CDR2 FYNNEI. Trimming left V 7 bases short and J 7 bases short, with 13 bases between. This CDR3 has 12 residues. This entry comes from a study of blood T cell repertoires in COVID-19. Study information: The study drew acute and convalescent COVID-19 samples from the United States, Italy and Spain. In each case, the material was cDNA or gDNA derived from T cells, B-cell-depleted T cells, or PBMCs.

This clonotype was obtained from a woman in her seventies with acute or convalescent COVID-19. The chain carries TRBV2 and TRBJ1-1; a possible D gene is TRBD1 (6 bases). The sequencing sample was made of peripheral blood. The CDR3 sequence is CASTSGAGEAFF. CDR3 DNA: TGTGCCAGCACCTCAGGGGCAGGTGAAGCTTTCTTT.